The 28 T cell receptor beta chains below all came from one sample that was sequenced in a study of cytomegalovirus exposure and HLA in healthy donors. PCR primers comprised 60 Vbeta and 13 Jbeta primers. Clones were sequenced by immunoSEQ multiplex PCR, and TCRdb holds only the in-frame ones, with some missing. Of roughly 160,000 clones listed, approximately 81% are singletons. Sequencing was carried out using PBMCs. These receptors came from a boy aged 2-9 years in good health and CMV-seronegative.

This clone was detected only once. The gene calls are TRBV5-1 and TRBJ1-5; TRBD1 aligns across 7 bases. Germline CDR1 SGHRS, CDR2 YFSETQ. After removal of 0 bases from V and 5 bases from J, the junction contained 5 bases not matched to a gene. The CDR3 runs 15 residues. CDR3 bases: TGCGCCAGCAGCTTGGCCGGGACAGATTATCAGCCCCAGCATTTT. It specifies CASSLAGTDYQPQHF.

The chain joins TRBV30 to TRBJ2-7, with TRBD1 as a possible D gene (5 bases). V dropped 3 bases and J dropped 6 bases, with 9 bases sitting between them. This CDR3 comprises 11 residues. Germline CDR1 reads GTSNPN; CDR2 reads SVGIG (reference sequence). In DNA form, the CDR3 reads TGTGCCTGGAGACAACAGGTCGAGCAGTACTTC. Residues: CAWRQQVEQYF.

The CDR3 protein is CASSQTTSGRASTDTQYF. The CDR3 DNA follows: TGTGCCAGCAGCCAAACGACTAGCGGGAGGGCTAGCACAGATACGCAGTATTTT. This chain uses TRBV13 with TRBJ2-3; 14 nucleotides align to TRBD2. The J segment lost 0 bases and the V segment lost 5 bases, leaving 7 bases of the junction unmatched. The V gene's germline CDR1 is PRHDT and CDR2 FYEKMQ (reference sequence). This CDR3 is built from 18 residues.

The CDR3 is CAWSHPSGSSYNEQFF. CDR3 nucleotides: TGTGCCTGGAGTCATCCTAGCGGGAGCTCCTACAATGAGCAGTTCTTC. The chain couples TRBV30 to TRBJ2-1; 10 nucleotides match TRBD2. Germline trimming cut 2 bases from V and 0 bases from J; bases unmatched to any gene: 4. The CDR3 has 16 residues. Germline V gene sequence: CDR1 GTSNPN, CDR2 SVGIG (reference sequence).

There are a few counts of this clone. This sequence joins TRBV6-1 and TRBJ1-5; D is ambiguous. V dropped 7 bases and J dropped 5 bases, with 12 bases sitting between them. This CDR3 contains 13 residues. Germline V gene data show CDR1 as MNHNS and CDR2 as SASEGT. The CDR3 loop reads CASTPGVDQPQHF. CDR3 DNA: TGTGCCAGCACCCCCGGGGTGGATCAGCCCCAGCATTTT.

The V call is TRBV7-2, the J call TRBJ2-1; 12 nucleotides align to TRBD2. V was clipped by 4 bases and J by 3 bases; unmatched bases: 4. Germline lookup yields CDR1 SGHTA and CDR2 FQGNSA. This CDR3 comprises 16 residues. CDR3 sequence (DNA): TGTGCCAGCAGCTCAGGACTAGCGGGAAACTACAATGAGCAGTTCTTC. It specifies CASSSGLAGNYNEQFF.

The rearrangement links TRBV29-1 to TRBJ2-3, with D possibly matching TRBD2 (5 bases). The V end was cut by 3 bases, the J end by 2 bases, with 6 bases between. The germline gives CDR1 SQVTM, CDR2 ANQGSEA. The CDR3 has 12 residues. CDR3 protein: CSVEDSTDTQYF. The CDR3 DNA reads as TGCAGCGTTGAGGACTCCACAGATACGCAGTATTTT.

This chain connects TRBV29-1 to TRBJ1-2, with D unresolved. V lost 4 bases and J 4 bases, leaving 10 bases between the germline ends. Germline V gene lookup returns CDR1 SQVTM and CDR2 ANQGSEA. The CDR3 is 12 amino acids. CDR3 bases: TGCAGCGTTGTTGAGGGCCTCTATGGCTACACCTTC. Protein: CSVVEGLYGYTF.

The CDR3 nucleotides read TGTGCCAGCAGCCCGAGGACTAGCGGGACCTACGAGCAGTACTTC. Residues: CASSPRTSGTYEQYF. V and J are TRBV11-2 and TRBJ2-5; 12 nucleotides line up with TRBD2. The J call could be wrong; TRBJ2-7 is a better fit for the DNA end. Germline V CDR1 and CDR2: SGHAT, FQNNGV. The CDR3 is 15 residues long.

This clone has just a few counts. CDR3 sequence reads: CASRLAGDKGQYF. The CDR3 DNA sequence: TGTGCCAGCAGACTAGCGGGAGACAAGGGGCAGTACTTC. V is TRBV2 and J is TRBJ2-7; 11 nucleotides align to TRBD2. There are 13 residues in the CDR3. The V and J ends lost 6 bases and 9 bases, in that order; junction bases with no gene match: 7. From germline, CDR1 is SNHLY and CDR2 FYNNEI.

The chain combines TRBV6-5 with TRBJ2-3; the match to TRBD2 covers 7 bases. This CDR3 is 13 amino acids long. In germline, CDR1 is MNHEY, CDR2 SVGAGI. Trimming cost V 4 bases and J 6 bases; bases outside gene matches: 4. In DNA, the CDR3 is TGTGCCAGCAGTTTGGGCGGGAGTGATACGCAGTATTTT. It translates to CASSLGGSDTQYF.

This clone was observed a handful of times. This rearrangement joins TRBV6-5 to TRBJ1-1, with a tentative D call TRBD1 (5 bases). The CDR3 is made up of 15 amino acids. The germline V gene encodes CDR1 MNHEY and CDR2 SVGAGI. V was clipped by 8 bases and J by 5 bases, with 21 bases between them. CDR3 sequence: CASSTSGALRTEAFF. The CDR3 DNA follows: TGTGCCAGCTCAACCTCTGGGGCGTTAAGAACTGAAGCTTTCTTT.

J is TRBJ2-1 and V is TRBV27; 7 nucleotides match TRBD2. J gave up 4 bases and V 7 bases, and 7 bases lay outside the gene matches. The CDR3 totals 14 residues. The V gene's germline CDR1 is MNHEY and CDR2 SMNVEV (reference sequence). CDR3 protein: CASMHGRSYNEQFF. The CDR3 DNA reads as TGTGCCAGCATGCACGGGAGGTCATACAATGAGCAGTTCTTC.

The chain carries TRBV19 and TRBJ2-3; 9 nucleotides line up with TRBD1. There are 15 residues in the CDR3. The germline V gene encodes CDR1 LNHDA and CDR2 SQIVND (reference sequence). V gave up 4 bases and J gave up 6 bases; unmatched junction bases: 8. The CDR3 coding sequence is TGTGCCAGTAGTACTCCGGGACAGGGAGCCGATACGCAGTATTTT. Translating gives CASSTPGQGADTQYF.

V and J are TRBV4-1 and TRBJ2-1; 11 bases match TRBD2. Per the germline V gene, CDR1 is MGHRA and CDR2 is YSYEKL. The CDR3 is 16 residues long. V shed 1 base, J shed 9 bases, and the junction held 8 bases outside the gene matches. CDR3 DNA sequence: TGCGCCAGCAGCCAAGCGGTAGATAGCGGGAGGGGTGAGCAGTTCTTC. Residues: CASSQAVDSGRGEQFF.

The chain combines TRBV4-1 with TRBJ1-5; tentatively, D is TRBD1 (5 bases). Trimming stripped 0 bases from V and 6 bases from J, with 15 bases between. This CDR3 contains 16 residues. CDR1 MGHRA and CDR2 YSYEKL come from the germline V gene. The CDR3 protein is CASSQDPGIDIQPQHF. The CDR3 DNA follows: TGCGCCAGCAGCCAAGATCCAGGGATTGATATTCAGCCCCAGCATTTT.

The V and J genes are TRBV7-9 and TRBJ1-1, with D hard to call. Per germline, CDR1 SEHNR and CDR2 FQNEAQ (reference sequence). The CDR3 has 14 amino acids. Trimming left V 1 base short and J 11 bases short, with 17 bases between. CDR3 in amino acids: CASSLGEAPWLAFF. The CDR3 coding sequence is TGTGCCAGCAGCTTAGGCGAGGCCCCCTGGCTGGCTTTCTTT.

The rearrangement joins TRBV2 to TRBJ2-1; 12 bases match TRBD2. The trim removed 4 bases at V and 1 base at J, leaving 2 bases unmatched. The CDR3 consists of 16 residues. Germline CDR1 is SNHLY and CDR2 is FYNNEI. CDR3 coding DNA: TGTGCCAGCAGTGGACTAGCGGGAGTATCCTACAATGAGCAGTTCTTC. Translating gives CASSGLAGVSYNEQFF.

The rearrangement joins TRBV19 to TRBJ2-3, with 7 bases that match TRBD2. Germline values: CDR1 LNHDA, CDR2 SQIVND (reference sequence). The CDR3 sequence is 12 residues long. The V gene end was trimmed by 7 bases and the J gene end by 8 bases; junction bases not matched to a gene: 6. The CDR3 loop is CASNSPGGTQYF. The CDR3 DNA reads as TGTGCCAGTAACTCTCCGGGAGGTACGCAGTATTTT.

The V call is TRBV19, the J call TRBJ1-1; D perhaps matches TRBD1 (5 bases). The CDR3 loop spans 14 amino acids. Trimming took 1 base from V and 6 from J, leaving 12 bases between them. CDR1 LNHDA and CDR2 SQIVND come from the germline V gene (reference sequence). The CDR3 bases are TGTGCCAGTAGTATAGTGGGGGGGACCTCTGAAGCTTTCTTT. It encodes CASSIVGGTSEAFF. Variable domain in full (rest from reference TRBV19 and TRBJ1-1): DGGITQSPKYLFRKEGQNVTLSCEQNLNHDAMYWYRQDPGQGLRLIYYSQIVNDFQKGDIAEGYSVSREKKESFPLTVTSAQKNPTAFYLCASSIVGGTSEAFFGQGTRLTVV.

This clone has only one observation. The chain uses TRBV10-2 and TRBJ2-7; tentative D call: TRBD1 (6 bases). The CDR3 runs to 14 residues. V was shortened by 3 bases and J by 2 bases, with 11 bases between the two germline ends. Germline CDR1 is WSHSY and CDR2 is SAAADI. The chain's CDR3 is CASSESQGPYEQYF. CDR3 bases: TGCGCCAGCAGTGAAAGCCAGGGGCCCTACGAGCAGTACTTC.

The chain has TRBV5-4 and TRBJ1-6, with D maybe TRBD1 (6 bases). With 4 bases removed from V and 9 bases from J, the gap between germline ends came to 17 bases. Germline V gene sequence: CDR1 SGHNT, CDR2 YYREEE (reference sequence). The length of the CDR3 is 15 residues. As DNA, the CDR3 is TGTGCCAGCAGCCGCAGGGGATCTTTGGGTTCACCCCTCCACTTT. Translating it yields CASSRRGSLGSPLHF.

Only one count was recorded for this clone. V is TRBV6-1 and J is TRBJ2-1; the match to TRBD2 covers 7 bases. V lost 2 bases to trimming and J lost 15 bases; unmatched junction nucleotides: 4. The CDR3 has 11 residues. The germline gives CDR1 MNHNS, CDR2 SASEGT. In nucleotides, the CDR3 is TGTGCCAGCAGTGAACCGGGGAGGGGGTTCTTC. The encoded protein is CASSEPGRGFF.

This sequence joins TRBV7-9 and TRBJ2-3, with TRBD2 matching over 8 bases. V lost 4 bases and J lost 3; bases outside the gene matches: 3. Germline CDR1 reads SEHNR; CDR2 reads FQNEAQ (reference sequence). This CDR3 is built from 14 residues. CDR3 DNA: TGTGCCAGCAGCTATAGCGGGGCAACAGATACGCAGTATTTT. Amino acids: CASSYSGATDTQYF.

There are a few counts of this clone. This sequence joins TRBV27 and TRBJ2-5; TRBD1 is a possible D gene (6 bases). CDR3 length: 16 amino acids. Trimming removed 0 bases at V and 9 bases at J, with 20 bases between. CDR1 is MNHEY, CDR2 SMNVEV, per germline (reference sequence). The CDR3 loop is CASSLSGQPGPGAQYF. For the CDR3, the DNA is TGTGCCAGCAGTTTATCAGGTCAGCCCGGCCCAGGGGCCCAGTACTTC.

The gene calls are TRBV15 and TRBJ1-2; TRBD1 is a possible D gene (6 bases). The CDR3 spans 17 residues. In germline, CDR1 is LNHNV, CDR2 YYDKDF (reference sequence). V lost 0 bases and J lost 2, with 16 bases in between. This chain's CDR3 is CATSRDGPGQPNYGYTF. CDR3 nucleotides: TGTGCCACCAGCAGAGATGGACCGGGACAACCAAACTATGGCTACACCTTC.

The table lists this clone with a count of one. V is TRBV9 and J is TRBJ1-2; D is possibly TRBD1 (5 bases). V was pared by 4 bases and J by 6 bases, with 19 bases between. Germline V gene sequence: CDR1 SGDLS, CDR2 YYNGEE. The CDR3 covers 15 residues. CDR3 bases: TGTGCCAGCAGCCCAAGGACGGGGGATGGGGATGGCTACACCTTC. Amino acids: CASSPRTGDGDGYTF.

This clone has just a few counts. The V and J genes are TRBV6-1 and TRBJ1-5; D remains ambiguous. Germline V CDR1 and CDR2: MNHNS, SASEGT. V was pared by 7 bases and J by 1 base, with 5 bases between. CDR3 length equals 12 residues. The chain's CDR3 is CASMGSNQPQHF. Here the CDR3 DNA reads TGTGCCAGCATGGGCAGCAATCAGCCCCAGCATTTT.